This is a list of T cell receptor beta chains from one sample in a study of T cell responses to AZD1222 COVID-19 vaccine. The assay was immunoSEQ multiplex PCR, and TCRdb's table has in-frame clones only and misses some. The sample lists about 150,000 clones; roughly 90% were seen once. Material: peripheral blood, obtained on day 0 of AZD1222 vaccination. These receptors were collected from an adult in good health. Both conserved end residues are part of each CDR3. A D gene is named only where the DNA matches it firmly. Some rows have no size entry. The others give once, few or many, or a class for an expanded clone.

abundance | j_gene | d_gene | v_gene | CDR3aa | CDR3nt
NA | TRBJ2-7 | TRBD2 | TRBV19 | CASQTSGSIGDEQYF | TGTGCCAGCCAGACTAGCGGGAGTATTGGCGACGAGCAGTACTTC
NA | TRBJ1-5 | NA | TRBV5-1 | CASSLQGGGGQPQHF | TGCGCCAGCAGCTTGCAGGGTGGGGGCGGTCAGCCCCAGCATTTT
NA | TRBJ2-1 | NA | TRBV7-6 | CASSPGGGSAPHNEQFF | TGTGCCAGCAGTCCAGGGGGCGGGAGCGCACCCCACAATGAGCAGTTCTTC
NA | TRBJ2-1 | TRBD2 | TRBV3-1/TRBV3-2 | CASSQDPSGGRALNEQFF | TGTGCCAGCAGCCAAGACCCTTCCGGCGGGAGGGCCTTAAATGAGCAGTTCTTC
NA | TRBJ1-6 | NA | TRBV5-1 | CASSIVEGGGSPLHF | TGCGCCAGCAGCATAGTGGAGGGGGGTGGTTCACCCCTCCACTTT
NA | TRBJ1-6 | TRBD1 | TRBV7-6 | CASSSTGGNSPLHF | TGTGCCAGCAGCTCCACAGGGGGAAATTCACCCCTCCACTTT
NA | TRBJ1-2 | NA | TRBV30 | CAWSLDSGTYGYTF | TGTGCCTGGAGTCTCGACAGCGGAACTTATGGCTACACCTTC
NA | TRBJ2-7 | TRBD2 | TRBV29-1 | CSVELRLAGVHEQYF | TGCAGCGTTGAACTTAGGCTAGCGGGAGTCCACGAGCAGTACTTC
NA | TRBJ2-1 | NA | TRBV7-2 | CASSSPRDFRTYNEQFF | TGTGCCAGCAGCTCCCCACGGGACTTTCGAACCTACAATGAGCAGTTCTTC
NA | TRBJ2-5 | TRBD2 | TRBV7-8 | CASSPLAGGPETQYF | TGTGCCAGCAGCCCCCTAGCGGGGGGGCCGGAGACCCAGTACTTC
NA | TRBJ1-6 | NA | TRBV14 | CASSQHQGTYNSPLHF | TGTGCCAGCAGCCAACATCAGGGGACCTATAATTCACCCCTCCACTTT
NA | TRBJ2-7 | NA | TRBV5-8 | CASSLSVGGATYEQYF | TGTGCCAGCAGCTTGAGTGTTGGCGGGGCCACCTACGAGCAGTACTTC
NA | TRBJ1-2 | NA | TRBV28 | CASSTLDGYTF | TGTGCCAGCAGTACCCTAGATGGCTACACCTTC
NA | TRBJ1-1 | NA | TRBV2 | CASLWGPNTEAFF | TGTGCCAGCTTGTGGGGGCCGAACACTGAAGCTTTCTTT
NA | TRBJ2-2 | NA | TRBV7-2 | CASSLGGISGELFF | TGTGCCAGCAGCTTAGGCGGGATCTCCGGGGAGCTGTTTTTT
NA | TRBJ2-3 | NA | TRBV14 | CASSPRRGREDTQYF | TGTGCCAGCAGCCCACGCAGGGGCCGAGAAGATACGCAGTATTTT
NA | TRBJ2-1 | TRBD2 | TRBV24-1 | CATSGRTSGSFYEQFF | TGTGCCACCAGTGGCAGGACTAGCGGGAGTTTCTATGAGCAGTTCTTC
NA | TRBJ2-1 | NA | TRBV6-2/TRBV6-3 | CASSSRMGRSFSYNEQFF | TGTGCCAGCAGTTCCCGAATGGGCCGTTCCTTTTCCTACAATGAGCAGTTCTTC
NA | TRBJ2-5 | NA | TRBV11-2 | CASSLGANWETQYF | TGTGCCAGCAGCCTGGGGGCCAACTGGGAGACCCAGTACTTC
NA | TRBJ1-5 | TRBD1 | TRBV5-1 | CASSPGGTANNQPQHF | TGCGCCAGCAGCCCCGGCGGGACAGCAAATAATCAGCCCCAGCATTTT
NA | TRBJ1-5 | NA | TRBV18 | CASSPSEAREPQHF | TGTGCCAGCTCACCATCGGAGGCCAGAGAGCCCCAGCATTTT
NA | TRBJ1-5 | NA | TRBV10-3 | CAISEWGRETFQPQHF | TGTGCCATCAGTGAGTGGGGGCGCGAGACGTTTCAGCCCCAGCATTTT
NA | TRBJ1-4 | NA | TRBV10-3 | CAISVERRREKLFF | TGTGCCATCAGTGTGGAGAGACGGAGGGAAAAACTGTTTTTT
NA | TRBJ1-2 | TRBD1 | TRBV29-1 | CSVLLTGTYGYTF | TGCAGCGTTCTCTTGACAGGGACCTATGGCTACACCTTC
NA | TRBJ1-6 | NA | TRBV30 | CAWRDMGSYNSPLHF | TGTGCCTGGAGGGACATGGGCTCCTATAATTCACCCCTCCACTTT
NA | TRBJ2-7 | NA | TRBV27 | CASSSIRTGWSYEQYF | TGTGCCAGCAGTAGTATTAGAACAGGGTGGTCCTACGAGCAGTACTTC
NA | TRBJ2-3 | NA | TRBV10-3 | CAIRGLASTDTQYF | TGTGCCATCAGGGGACTTGCCTCCACAGATACGCAGTATTTT
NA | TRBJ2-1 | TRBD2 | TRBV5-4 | CASSAGGLAGGNRNEQFF | TGTGCCAGCAGCGCGGGAGGACTAGCGGGGGGCAATAGGAATGAGCAGTTCTTC
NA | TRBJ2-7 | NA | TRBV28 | CASRTREVAYEQYF | TGTGCCAGCAGGACTAGGGAGGTAGCCTACGAGCAGTACTTC
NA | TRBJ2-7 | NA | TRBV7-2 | CASSLGQGTYEQYF | TGTGCCAGCAGCTTAGGGCAGGGAACCTACGAGCAGTACTTC
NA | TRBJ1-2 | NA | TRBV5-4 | CASSLGPTGTTNYGYTF | TGTGCCAGCAGCTTGGGGCCGACAGGAACAACTAACTATGGCTACACCTTC
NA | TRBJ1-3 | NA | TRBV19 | CASTPNPGNSGNTIYF | TGTGCCAGTACCCCAAACCCAGGAAACTCTGGAAACACCATATATTTT
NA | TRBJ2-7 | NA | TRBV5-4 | CASSAVDKQYF | TGTGCCAGCAGCGCCGTGGATAAGCAGTACTTC
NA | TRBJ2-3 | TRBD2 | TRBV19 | CASSISGLPDTQYF | TGTGCCAGTAGTATATCGGGACTACCAGATACGCAGTATTTT
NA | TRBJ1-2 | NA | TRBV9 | CASSVVGDENYTF | TGTGCCAGCAGCGTAGTCGGAGATGAGAACTACACCTTC
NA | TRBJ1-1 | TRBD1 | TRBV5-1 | CASSDGTGARRTEAFF | TGCGCCAGCAGCGACGGGACAGGAGCTAGAAGGACTGAAGCTTTCTTT
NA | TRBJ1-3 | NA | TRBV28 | CASSLGSRFGNTIYF | TGTGCCAGCAGCCTAGGGTCAAGGTTTGGAAACACCATATATTTT
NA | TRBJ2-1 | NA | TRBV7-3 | CASSPQGGYRANEQFF | TGTGCCAGCAGCCCCCAGGGGGGGTATAGGGCCAATGAGCAGTTCTTC
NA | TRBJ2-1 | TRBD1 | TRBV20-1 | CSASPRGTGIYNEQFF | TGCAGTGCTAGTCCAAGAGGGACAGGGATCTACAATGAGCAGTTCTTC
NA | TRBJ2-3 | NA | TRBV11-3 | CASSLMSGHLNTDTQYF | TGTGCCAGCAGCTTAATGTCTGGACACTTAAACACAGATACGCAGTATTTT
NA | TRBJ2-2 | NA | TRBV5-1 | CASSVGSGAGELFF | TGCGCCAGCAGTGTGGGGAGCGGTGCCGGGGAGCTGTTTTTT
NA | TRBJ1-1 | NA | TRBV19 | CASSSRGGMDTEAFF | TGTGCCAGTAGTTCCAGGGGAGGGATGGACACTGAAGCTTTCTTT
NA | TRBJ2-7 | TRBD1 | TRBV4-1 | CASSPEQGAFYEQYF | TGCGCCAGCAGCCCCGAGCAGGGGGCGTTTTACGAGCAGTACTTC
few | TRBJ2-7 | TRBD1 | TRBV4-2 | CASSQGQGIYEQYF | TGTGCCAGCAGCCAAGGACAGGGAATCTACGAGCAGTACTTC
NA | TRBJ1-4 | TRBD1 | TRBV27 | CASSKTGQRREKLFF | TGTGCCAGCAGCAAGACAGGGCAGCGGAGGGAAAAACTGTTTTTT
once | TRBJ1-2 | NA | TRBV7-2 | CASSLMSGYTF | TGTGCCAGCAGCTTAATGAGTGGCTACACCTTC
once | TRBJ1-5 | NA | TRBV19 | CASSISHPANQPQHF | TGTGCCAGTAGTATAAGCCATCCTGCGAATCAGCCCCAGCATTTT
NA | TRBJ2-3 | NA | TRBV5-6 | CASSLTGVTTQYF | TGTGCCAGCAGCTTGACGGGGGTGACGACGCAGTATTTT
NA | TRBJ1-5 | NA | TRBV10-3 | CAINPDIDQPQHF | TGTGCCATCAACCCGGACATTGATCAGCCCCAGCATTTT
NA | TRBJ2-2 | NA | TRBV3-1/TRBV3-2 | CASSQVTGRSGELFF | TGTGCCAGCAGCCAAGTGACAGGACGAAGCGGGGAGCTGTTTTTT
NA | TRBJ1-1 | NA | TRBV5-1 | CASSNLTGNTEAFF | TGCGCCAGCAGCAACCTGACAGGCAACACTGAAGCTTTCTTT